This T cell receptor beta chain was profiled in a study of T cells in Graves' hyperthyroidism and ophthalmopathy. In the study overall: Peripheral blood was secured at the point of initial diagnosis, before any treatment.

Trimming took 3 bases from V and 6 from J; bases not matched to a gene: 10. There are 16 residues in the CDR3. The germline V gene has CDR1 MGHRA and CDR2 YSYEKL. Lactation, pregnancy, other autoimmune disease or uncontrolled infection led to exclusion of patients. The TCR beta CDR3 regions underwent amplification using RNA transcripts as the source. The TCR CDR3 was amplified in a first-round RT-PCR using the HTBI primer set. Each CDR3 protein gets one entry after TCRdb re-called the multiplex PCR reads with MiXCR. Of roughly 380,000 distinct CDR3 sequences listed, roughly 13% are singletons. Sequencing was performed on blood. This sequence joins TRBV4-1 and TRBJ2-1, with TRBD2 matching 8 bases. This receptor was obtained from a woman aged 55 to 70 with Graves' hyperthyroidism. CDR3 sequence: CASSQPAGRAFNEQFF. The CDR3 DNA sequence: TGCGCCAGCAGCCAGCCGGCCGGGAGGGCCTTCAATGAGCAGTTCTTC.